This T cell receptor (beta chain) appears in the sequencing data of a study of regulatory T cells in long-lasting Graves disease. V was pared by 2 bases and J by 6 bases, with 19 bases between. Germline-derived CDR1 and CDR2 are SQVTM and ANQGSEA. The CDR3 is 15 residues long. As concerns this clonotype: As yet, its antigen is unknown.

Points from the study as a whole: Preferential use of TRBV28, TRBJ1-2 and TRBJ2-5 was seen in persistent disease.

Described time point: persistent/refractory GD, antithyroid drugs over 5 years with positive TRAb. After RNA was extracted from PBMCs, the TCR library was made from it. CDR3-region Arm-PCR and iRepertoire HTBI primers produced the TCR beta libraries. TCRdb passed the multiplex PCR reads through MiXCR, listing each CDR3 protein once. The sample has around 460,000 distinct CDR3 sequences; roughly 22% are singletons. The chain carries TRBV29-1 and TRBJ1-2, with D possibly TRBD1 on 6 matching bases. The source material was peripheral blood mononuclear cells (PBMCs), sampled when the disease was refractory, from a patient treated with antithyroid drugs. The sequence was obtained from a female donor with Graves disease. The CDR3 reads CSVESRGGRLNGYTF. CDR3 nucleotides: TGCAGCGTTGAATCGAGAGGGGGGCGCCTGAATGGCTACACCTTC.